One T cell receptor beta chain is described in this entry. Its antigen remains unidentified. Primers included in the PCR were 60 Vbeta and 13 Jbeta primers. In the source study's methods: An analysis that came later counted 80 million or so unique TCR beta chains, approximately 12 million shared. Data came from immunoSEQ multiplex PCR; TCRdb stores just in-frame clones and leaves some out. That table is the source of V, J and clone size, and D and trimming were worked out from the DNA. Of just over 150,000 clones in the sample, more than 75% were seen once. These data come from a study of cytomegalovirus exposure and HLA in healthy donors. Study-level information: In terms of ancestry, the Caucasian-associated cluster contained more than 65% of the approximately 400 genotyped donors.

Regarding the study as a whole: It was taken for granted in presence/absence analyses that sequencing depth across donors was roughly uniform. Serostatus for CMV was the only available immune exposure information.

The sequencing sample was made of PBMCs. This sequence was found in a woman aged 18-29 years in good health and CMV-seronegative.

The CDR3 DNA reads as TGTGCCAGCAGCGAACCGGGACAGGGAACAGATACGCAGTATTTT. It is translated as CASSEPGQGTDTQYF. This chain links TRBV7-2 with TRBJ2-3; TRBD1 matches at 9 bases. The CDR3 loop spans 15 amino acids. Trimming cost V 5 bases and J 3 bases; bases outside gene matches: 6. Germline V CDR1 and CDR2: SGHTA, FQGNSA.